A single sample gave rise to the 3 T cell receptor beta chains below, sequenced in a study of blood T cell repertoires in COVID-19. TCRdb keeps only in-frame clones here, not all; method: immunoSEQ multiplex PCR. This table has 150,000 to 180,000 clones, 65% to 90% appearing once. Sequencing input: peripheral blood. These receptors were obtained from a woman in her fifties or sixties with acute or convalescent COVID-19.

The genes are TRBV7-9 and TRBJ1-1; D is undetermined. The CDR3 has 14 amino acids. Trimming cost V 2 bases and J 5 bases, with 12 bases left between them. CDR1 is SEHNR, CDR2 FQNEAQ, per germline (reference sequence). CDR3 residues: CASSLSGGGTEAFF. The CDR3 DNA sequence: TGTGCCAGCAGCTTATCAGGTGGCGGGACTGAAGCTTTCTTT.

The V and J genes are TRBV19 and TRBJ1-5; no reliable D call. Looked up from germline, CDR1 is LNHDA and CDR2 is SQIVND (reference sequence). This CDR3 is 14 amino acids long. V lost 5 bases, J lost 0 bases, and 8 bases lay in between. Written as DNA, the CDR3 is TGTGCCAGTAGTTTCCAGGATAGCAATCAGCCCCAGCATTTT. This encodes CASSFQDSNQPQHF.

The CDR3, as DNA: TGTGCCAGCAGTACCTCGGGGGTGGCCTACAATGAGCAGTTCTTC. This translates into CASSTSGVAYNEQFF. The chain couples TRBV6-2 or TRBV6-3 to TRBJ2-1; D might be TRBD2 (6 bases). Trimming took off 5 bases at V and 2 bases at J, with 13 bases between the two ends. Per the germline V gene, CDR1 is MNHEY and CDR2 is SVGEGT. This CDR3 contains 15 residues.